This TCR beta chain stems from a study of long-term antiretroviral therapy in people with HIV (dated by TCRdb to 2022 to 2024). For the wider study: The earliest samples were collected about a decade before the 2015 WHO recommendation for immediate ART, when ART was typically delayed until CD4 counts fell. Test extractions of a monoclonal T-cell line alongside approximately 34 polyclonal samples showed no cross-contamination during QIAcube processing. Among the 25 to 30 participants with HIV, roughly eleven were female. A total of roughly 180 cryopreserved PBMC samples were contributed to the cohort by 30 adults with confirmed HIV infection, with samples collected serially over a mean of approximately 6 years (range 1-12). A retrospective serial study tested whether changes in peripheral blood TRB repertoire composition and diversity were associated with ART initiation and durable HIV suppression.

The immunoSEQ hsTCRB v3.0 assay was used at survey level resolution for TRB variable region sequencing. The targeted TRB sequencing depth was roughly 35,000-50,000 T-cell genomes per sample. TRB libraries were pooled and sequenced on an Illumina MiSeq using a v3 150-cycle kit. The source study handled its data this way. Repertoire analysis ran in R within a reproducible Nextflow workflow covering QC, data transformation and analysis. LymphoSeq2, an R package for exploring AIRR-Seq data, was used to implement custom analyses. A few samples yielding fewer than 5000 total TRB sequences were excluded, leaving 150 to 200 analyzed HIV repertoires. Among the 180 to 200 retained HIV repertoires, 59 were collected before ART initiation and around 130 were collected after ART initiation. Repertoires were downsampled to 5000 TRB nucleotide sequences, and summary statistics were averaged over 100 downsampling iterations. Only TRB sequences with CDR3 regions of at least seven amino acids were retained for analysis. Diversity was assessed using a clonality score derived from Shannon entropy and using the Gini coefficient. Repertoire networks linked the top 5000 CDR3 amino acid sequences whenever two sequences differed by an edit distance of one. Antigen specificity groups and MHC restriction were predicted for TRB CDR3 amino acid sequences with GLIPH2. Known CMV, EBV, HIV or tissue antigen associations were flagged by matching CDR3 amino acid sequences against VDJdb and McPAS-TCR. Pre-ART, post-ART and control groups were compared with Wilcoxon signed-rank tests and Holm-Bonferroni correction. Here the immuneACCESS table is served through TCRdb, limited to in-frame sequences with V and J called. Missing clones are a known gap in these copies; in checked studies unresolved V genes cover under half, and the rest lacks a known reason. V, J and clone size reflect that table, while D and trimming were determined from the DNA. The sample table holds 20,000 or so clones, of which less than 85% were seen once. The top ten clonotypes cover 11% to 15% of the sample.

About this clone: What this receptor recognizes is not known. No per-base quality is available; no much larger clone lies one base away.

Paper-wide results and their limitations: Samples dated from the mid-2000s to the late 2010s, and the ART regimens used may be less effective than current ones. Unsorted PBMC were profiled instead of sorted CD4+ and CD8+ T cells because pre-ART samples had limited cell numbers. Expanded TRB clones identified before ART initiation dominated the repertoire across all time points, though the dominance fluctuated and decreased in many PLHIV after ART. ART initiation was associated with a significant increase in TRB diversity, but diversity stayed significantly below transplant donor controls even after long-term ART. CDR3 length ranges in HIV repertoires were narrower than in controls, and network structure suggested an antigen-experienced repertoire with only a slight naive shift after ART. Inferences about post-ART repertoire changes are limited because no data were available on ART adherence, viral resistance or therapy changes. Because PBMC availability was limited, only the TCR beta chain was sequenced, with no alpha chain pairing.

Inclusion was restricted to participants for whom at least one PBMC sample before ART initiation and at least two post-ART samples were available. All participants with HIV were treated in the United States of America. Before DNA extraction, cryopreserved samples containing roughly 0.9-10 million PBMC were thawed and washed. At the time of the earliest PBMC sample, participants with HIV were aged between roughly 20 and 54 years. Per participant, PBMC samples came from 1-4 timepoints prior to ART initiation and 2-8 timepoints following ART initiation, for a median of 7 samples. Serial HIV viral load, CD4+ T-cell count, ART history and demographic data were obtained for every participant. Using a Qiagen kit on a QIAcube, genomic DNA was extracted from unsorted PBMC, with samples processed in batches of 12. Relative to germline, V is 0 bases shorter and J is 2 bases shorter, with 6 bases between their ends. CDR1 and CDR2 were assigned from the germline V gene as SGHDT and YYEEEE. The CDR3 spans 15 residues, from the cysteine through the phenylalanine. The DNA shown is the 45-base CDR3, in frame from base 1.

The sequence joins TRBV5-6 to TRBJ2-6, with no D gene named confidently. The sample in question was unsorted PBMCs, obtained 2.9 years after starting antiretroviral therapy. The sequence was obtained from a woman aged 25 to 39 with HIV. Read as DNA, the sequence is TGTGCCAGCAGCTTGGTCAGAGCTGGGGCCAACGTCCTGACTTTC. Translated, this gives CASSLVRAGANVLTF.